A single sample is the source of the 32 T cell receptor beta chains below, sequenced in a study of cytomegalovirus exposure and HLA in healthy donors. PCR used 60 Vbeta primers and 13 Jbeta primers. Sequenced by immunoSEQ multiplex PCR; TCRdb stores in-frame clones only, minus some. The table has 75,000 to 90,000 clones, 78% seen once; the top ten hold 4.5% to 7%. Sequencing was carried out using PBMCs. Source of these receptors: a male donor in good health and CMV-seropositive.

The table lists this clone with a count of one. V gene TRBV10-3 combines with J gene TRBJ2-3; perhaps TRBD1 as D (6 bases). V lost 2 bases and J lost 7, with 16 bases in between. The CDR3 totals 15 residues. The germline gives CDR1 ENHRY, CDR2 SYGVKD. Written as DNA, the CDR3 is TGTGCCATCAGTGAGGCGGACAGCTCGGTTTATACGCAGTATTTT. The encoded protein is CAISEADSSVYTQYF.

The chain employs TRBV7-2 and TRBJ1-1; the D is unclear. The CDR3 sequence is 15 residues long. Germline lookup yields CDR1 SGHTA and CDR2 FQGNSA. The V and J ends lost 0 bases and 0 bases respectively, with 8 bases between them. The CDR3 DNA sequence: TGTGCCAGCAGCTTAGCGCCCGGGATGAACACTGAAGCTTTCTTT. Translation: CASSLAPGMNTEAFF.

The chain has TRBV4-1 and TRBJ2-7; 7 positions match TRBD2. CDR3 length: 14 amino acids. After removal of 2 bases from V and 6 bases from J, the junction contained 7 bases not matched to a gene. CDR1 MGHRA and CDR2 YSYEKL come from the germline V gene. CDR3 bases: TGCGCCAGCAGCCAAAGCACTACTAGCGCCGAGCAGTACTTC. As protein: CASSQSTTSAEQYF.

The rearrangement joins TRBV6-1 to TRBJ2-1, with D possibly TRBD1 on 6 matching bases. V was clipped by 9 bases and J by 9 bases, with 15 bases between them. Germline V lookup: CDR1 MNHNS, CDR2 SASEGT. This CDR3 is 12 amino acids long. The CDR3 region is CASRRPRGEQFF. The CDR3, as DNA: TGTGCCAGTCGAAGACCCAGGGGTGAGCAGTTCTTC.

The chain employs TRBV7-8 and TRBJ2-3, with D possibly matching TRBD2 (5 bases). The germline CDR1 and CDR2 sequences are SGHVS and FQNEAQ. The CDR3 sequence is 15 residues long. V shed 4 bases and J shed 1 base, with 12 bases lying between them. The CDR3 bases are TGTGCCAGCAGCTCAGTGGCGGGTCGCACAGATACGCAGTATTTT. This codes for CASSSVAGRTDTQYF.

This rearrangement joins TRBV5-1 to TRBJ2-7; the match to TRBD2 covers 11 bases. V shed 0 bases, J shed 2 bases, and the junction held 1 base outside the gene matches. Germline V CDR1 and CDR2: SGHRS, YFSETQ. This CDR3 contains 15 residues. The CDR3 region is CASSLELAGAYEQYF. The CDR3 DNA follows: TGCGCCAGCAGCTTGGAACTAGCGGGAGCCTACGAGCAGTACTTC.

This clone came up many times. The chain couples TRBV14 to TRBJ2-7; D is undetermined. The germline CDR1 and CDR2 sequences are SGHDN and FVKESK. V was cut by 3 bases and J by 2 bases, with 5 bases left in between. The CDR3 has 12 residues. The CDR3 is CASSHSPYEQYF. CDR3 DNA: TGTGCCAGCAGCCACTCCCCCTACGAGCAGTACTTC.

This clone was detected only once. This chain joins TRBV7-6 and TRBJ2-2, with D maybe TRBD1 (5 bases). Germline CDR1 SGHVS, CDR2 FNYEAQ. The V end was cut by 3 bases, the J end by 4 bases, with 9 bases between. The CDR3 has 14 amino acids. The CDR3 nucleotides read TGTGCCAGCAGCTTTGGCAGGGCCACCGGGGAGCTGTTTTTT. Its translation: CASSFGRATGELFF.

J is TRBJ2-7 and V is TRBV28; possible D gene TRBD2, 7 bases. Germline values: CDR1 MDHEN, CDR2 SYDVKM. V gave up 7 bases and J gave up 2 bases, with 21 bases separating them. This CDR3 region has 16 residues. CDR3 sequence: CASTQMGASGTYEQYF. CDR3 DNA: TGTGCCAGCACCCAAATGGGGGCTAGCGGCACCTACGAGCAGTACTTC.

This clone is medium-sized within its sample. CDR3 nucleotide sequence: TGTGCCACCGAAGGTCCAGGGCCCCCCGGGGAGCTGTTTTTT. Protein: CATEGPGPPGELFF. The rearrangement uses TRBV7-2 and TRBJ2-2, with D possibly TRBD1 on 5 matching bases. CDR1 is SGHTA and CDR2 is FQGNSA in the germline V gene. V was shortened by 10 bases and J by 6 bases, with 18 bases between the two germline ends. This CDR3 has 14 amino acids.

The J gene is TRBJ1-2, the V gene TRBV29-1; TRBD1 matches 10 bases. V gave up 6 bases and J gave up 7 bases; unmatched junction bases: 11. CDR1 and CDR2 (germline): SQVTM, ANQGSEA. This CDR3 contains 14 residues. For the CDR3, the DNA is TGCAGCGTCCCAAGCCTCGGGACAGGGGCTGGCTACACCTTC. It yields the protein CSVPSLGTGAGYTF.

The genes are TRBV5-1 and TRBJ2-5, with 11 bases that match TRBD2. Germline CDR1 and CDR2: SGHRS and YFSETQ. This CDR3 contains 15 residues. Losses at the gene ends were 4 bases for V and 5 bases for J; bases not matched to a gene: 7. CDR3 DNA sequence: TGCGCCAGCAGCCTGACGACTAGCGGGGTTGAGACCCAGTACTTC. Amino acids: CASSLTTSGVETQYF.

This clone came up a few times. CDR3 bases: TGCGCCAGCAGCCAAGTAGGCGCGAGAGCCGGGTACTACGAGCAGTACTTC. It translates to CASSQVGARAGYYEQYF. The chain uses TRBV4-1 and TRBJ2-7; D unresolved. The CDR3 spans 17 residues. The V gene's germline CDR1 is MGHRA and CDR2 YSYEKL. V was pared by 1 base and J by 3 bases, with 19 bases between.

The chain combines TRBV6-5 with TRBJ2-7; 7 bases are shared with TRBD2. The CDR3 has 14 residues. Germline lookup yields CDR1 MNHEY and CDR2 SVGAGI. Germline trimming cut 2 bases from V and 3 bases from J; bases unmatched to any gene: 4. The CDR3 region is CASSYKGRVYEQYF. The CDR3 DNA reads as TGTGCCAGCAGTTACAAGGGGAGGGTCTACGAGCAGTACTTC.

This clone was counted a few times. V and J are TRBV5-6 and TRBJ1-1; D ambiguous. There are 13 residues in the CDR3. Germline V gives CDR1 SGHDT, CDR2 YYEEEE. Trimming cost V 5 bases and J 3 bases, with 11 bases left between them. The CDR3 here is CASRTGVYTEAFF. DNA for the CDR3: TGTGCCAGCAGAACGGGAGTTTACACTGAAGCTTTCTTT.

The chain combines TRBV21-1 with TRBJ2-5; TRBD2, the table's D call, lacks a check against the DNA. TRBV21-1 corresponds to a pseudogene. The CDR3 loop spans 15 amino acids. In DNA, the CDR3 is TGTGCCAGCAGCACTAGCGGGGGGATGGAAGAGACCCAGTACTTC. This gives the protein CASSTSGGMEETQYF.

The V and J genes are TRBV7-2 and TRBJ2-1; 16 nucleotides line up with TRBD2. Looked up from germline, CDR1 is SGHTA and CDR2 is FQGNSA. The CDR3 covers 15 residues. V lost 4 bases and J lost 7; bases outside the gene matches: 1. This CDR3 reads CASSSGLAGGNEQFF. The CDR3 DNA follows: TGTGCCAGCAGCTCGGGACTAGCGGGGGGGAATGAGCAGTTCTTC.

This clone was found a few times. The chain combines TRBV25-1 with TRBJ2-2, with TRBD2 matching 10 bases. This CDR3 has 15 amino acids. With 2 bases clipped from V and 3 bases from J, the junction kept 0 bases outside the gene matches. The germline V gene encodes CDR1 MGHDK and CDR2 SYGVNS. CDR3 protein: CASSELAGDTGELFF. The DNA for the CDR3 is TGTGCCAGCAGTGAACTAGCGGGAGACACCGGGGAGCTGTTTTTT.

The V call is TRBV7-9, the J call TRBJ1-2, with 10 bases fitting TRBD1. Per the germline V gene, CDR1 is SEHNR and CDR2 is FQNEAQ (reference sequence). J gave up 6 bases and V 5 bases, and 9 bases lay outside the gene matches. The CDR3 has 15 amino acids. The CDR3 bases are TGTGCCAGCAGCCGAAGTGTTGACAGGGGGCATGGCTACACCTTC. Protein: CASSRSVDRGHGYTF.

The chain combines TRBV2 with TRBJ2-3; D not resolved. The V gene's germline CDR1 is SNHLY and CDR2 FYNNEI. With 5 bases removed from V and 3 bases from J, the gap between germline ends came to 15 bases. The CDR3 runs 15 residues. In DNA, the CDR3 is TGTGCCAGCAGTAATCGACTCCCCGGAACAGATACGCAGTATTTT. Its protein is CASSNRLPGTDTQYF.

The chain combines TRBV9 with TRBJ1-6; TRBD1 matches at 7 bases. Germline assignment: CDR1 SGDLS and CDR2 YYNGEE. V gave up 5 bases and J gave up 12 bases; unmatched junction bases: 8. The CDR3 runs to 13 residues. The CDR3 loop reads CASSRDSIEPLHF. CDR3 DNA sequence: TGTGCCAGCAGTCGGGACAGTATAGAACCCCTCCACTTT.

CDR3 nucleotides: TGTGCCAGCAGCGACGGTAGAGTATGGGAGGGGATTATGAATGAGCAGTTCTTC. Translated, it gives CASSDGRVWEGIMNEQFF. The V call is TRBV11-2, the J call TRBJ2-1; 7 bases map to TRBD2. Germline V gene data show CDR1 as SGHAT and CDR2 as FQNNGV. Germline trimming cut 5 bases from V and 7 bases from J; bases unmatched to any gene: 20. CDR3 size: 18 residues.

The J gene is TRBJ1-6, the V gene TRBV11-2, with D hard to call. Trimming left V 3 bases short and J 0 bases short, with 9 bases between. Germline CDR1 is SGHAT and CDR2 is FQNNGV. CDR3 length: 16 amino acids. The CDR3 reads CASSFEASSYNSPLHF. Here the CDR3 DNA reads TGTGCCAGCAGCTTCGAGGCTAGCTCCTATAATTCACCCCTCCACTTT.

The chain combines TRBV4-1 with TRBJ2-5, with a possible D match to TRBD1 (5 bases). The better agreement between TRBJ2-7 and the DNA end casts doubt on the J call. This CDR3 contains 14 residues. Germline V gene sequence: CDR1 MGHRA, CDR2 YSYEKL. CDR3 sequence reads: CASSLGQVFNEQYF. Written as DNA, the CDR3 is TGCGCCAGCAGCCTTGGACAAGTTTTCAACGAGCAGTACTTC.

This clone was detected once. A read error may account for a junction end that differs from germline. The chain joins TRBV6-1 to TRBJ1-1; D is perhaps TRBD1 (5 bases). CDR3 length equals 13 residues. The V gene's germline CDR1 is MNHNS and CDR2 SASEGT. CDR3 protein: CASAGMGFTSGIF. CDR3 nucleotides: TGTGCCAGCGCAGGAATGGGGTTCACCTCAGGGATCTTT.

The gene calls are TRBV5-8 and TRBJ1-5; 8 nucleotides match TRBD1. The CDR3 loop spans 13 amino acids. Unmatched junction bases numbered 10, after V lost 2 bases and J lost 15 bases. In germline, CDR1 is SGHTS, CDR2 YDEGEE. In DNA form, the CDR3 reads TGTGCCAGCAGCTTTCGGGACAGGCCCCACCCGCATTTT. Translated: CASSFRDRPHPHF. The full variable domain, its missing parts supplied by reference TRBV5-8 and TRBJ1-5, is EAGVTQSPTHLIKTRGQQATLRCSPISGHTSVYWYQQALGLGLQFLLWYDEGEERNRGNFPPRFSGRQFPNYSSELNVNALELEDSALYLCASSFRDRPHPHFGDGTRLSIL.

In its sample, this clone was seen a few times. The chain joins TRBV6-6 to TRBJ1-1; 7 nucleotides line up with TRBD1. V was clipped by 5 bases and J by 6 bases; unmatched bases: 3. The CDR3 consists of 12 residues. Germline V lookup: CDR1 MNHNY, CDR2 SVGAGI (reference sequence). The CDR3 sequence is CASSGQGAEAFF. CDR3 nucleotides: TGTGCCAGCAGTGGGCAGGGGGCTGAAGCTTTCTTT.

This clone was recorded only once. The chain employs TRBV4-1 and TRBJ2-2; tentative D call: TRBD1 (7 bases). V dropped 4 bases and J dropped 0 bases, with 12 bases sitting between them. The CDR3 totals 16 residues. Per the germline V gene, CDR1 is MGHRA and CDR2 is YSYEKL. The CDR3: CASSLQGGTNTGELFF. The CDR3 region has the DNA TGCGCCAGCAGCCTCCAGGGGGGTACGAACACCGGGGAGCTGTTTTTT.

This clone was detected a few times. The rearrangement links TRBV6-5 to TRBJ1-5; D is unclear. CDR3 length: 15 amino acids. V was pared by 0 bases and J by 3 bases, with 9 bases between. Germline V gene lookup returns CDR1 MNHEY and CDR2 SVGAGI. CDR3 in amino acids: CASSYSMASNQPQHF. The CDR3 DNA reads TGTGCCAGCAGTTACTCGATGGCTTCCAATCAGCCCCAGCATTTT.

The CDR3 sequence: CASSSSGQGGYTF. CDR3 in DNA: TGCGCCAGCAGCTCCTCCGGACAAGGCGGCTACACCTTC. The rearrangement links TRBV5-1 to TRBJ1-2; a weak D match, TRBD1 (5 bases). Germline CDR1 SGHRS, CDR2 YFSETQ. Trimming removed 3 bases at V and 8 bases at J, with 14 bases between. The length of the CDR3 is 13 residues.

To note about this clone: Relative to the germline gene, one junction end is altered; a read error may explain this. The chain employs TRBV7-7 and TRBJ2-7; D gene ambiguous. The CDR3 is 13 residues long. Per the germline V gene, CDR1 is SSHAT and CDR2 is FNYEAQ (reference sequence). Written as DNA, the CDR3 is TGTGCTAGCAGCTCCTCAGACTCATACGAGCAGTACTTC. Amino acids: CASSSSDSYEQYF.

This chain links TRBV5-5 with TRBJ2-3, with 7 positions matching TRBD2. Trimming took 5 bases from V and 0 from J; bases not matched to a gene: 6. This CDR3 contains 15 residues. Germline lookup yields CDR1 SGHKS and CDR2 YYEKEE (reference sequence). In DNA, the CDR3 is TGTGCCAGCAGTCGGCTAGCGGAGAGCACAGATACGCAGTATTTT. It yields the protein CASSRLAESTDTQYF.